The present entry profiles one TCR beta chain with its context. The CDR3 consists of 18 residues. Germline lookup yields CDR1 SGDLS and CDR2 YYNGEE. Trimming removed 3 bases at V and 5 bases at J, with 26 bases between. Seattle cases were enrolled at active infection and followed longitudinally. TCRdb's copy holds only in-frame clones and misses some; the assay was immunoSEQ multiplex PCR. The sample lists about 360,000 clones; approximately 86% were seen once. The record originates from a study of blood T cell repertoires in COVID-19. Background on the study: T cells, B-cell-depleted T cells, or PBMCs supplied cDNA or gDNA.

This TCR came from a woman between 55 and 75 years old with COVID-19, enrolled during active disease. The sequencing sample was made of peripheral blood. J is TRBJ1-2 and V is TRBV9; TRBD1 is a possible D gene (5 bases). CDR3 nucleotide sequence: TGTGCCAGCAGCGACCCCGGCGGGGCAGGGCTGGATTTATATGGCTACACCTTC. Translated: CASSDPGGAGLDLYGYTF.